This TCR beta chain emerged from a study of chronic HIV infection and antiretroviral therapy (dated by TCRdb to between 2014 and 2016). Libraries were built with 5' RACE. Data came from an Illumina MiSeq. TCRdb redid the processing of the public reads, applying fastp at Q25 and MiXCR, and retained in-frame beta chains. Rows with a matching CDR3 protein are joined into one entry that keeps the most common DNA and genes. A total of some 38,000 distinct CDR3 sequences appear in this sample, 8.2% of them only once. The ten biggest clones cover over 2.5% of the sample. There are 15 amino acids in the CDR3, from cysteine to phenylalanine inclusive. The DNA shown is the 45-base CDR3, in frame from base 1. In the germline V gene, CDR1 corresponds to SQVTM and CDR2 to ANQGSEA. For this chain, trimming is 5 bases at the V end and 0 bases at the J end, and the number of junction bases without a gene match is 9.

This clonotype was seen a few times. The antigen it recognizes is unknown. No per-base quality is available; no much larger clone lies one base away. The material sequenced was peripheral blood. The receptor chain draws on TRBV29-1 and TRBJ2-5, with 7 junctional bases fitting TRBD2. The TCR was taken from an adult who had HIV and had not received antiretroviral therapy, or was an uninfected healthy control (not recorded which). The DNA sequence reads TGCAGCGTTCGGGGGGTCCTTGGGTACCAAGAGACCCAGTACTTC. This sequence encodes CSVRGVLGYQETQYF. This CDR3, with the reference TRBV29-1 and TRBJ2-5 proteins standing in past its ends, gives the full variable domain SAVISQKPSRDICQRGTSLTIQCQVDSQVTMMFWYRQQPGQSLTLIATANQGSEATYESGFVIDKFPISRPNLTFSTLTVSNMSPEDSSIYLCSVRGVLGYQETQYFGPGTRLLVL.